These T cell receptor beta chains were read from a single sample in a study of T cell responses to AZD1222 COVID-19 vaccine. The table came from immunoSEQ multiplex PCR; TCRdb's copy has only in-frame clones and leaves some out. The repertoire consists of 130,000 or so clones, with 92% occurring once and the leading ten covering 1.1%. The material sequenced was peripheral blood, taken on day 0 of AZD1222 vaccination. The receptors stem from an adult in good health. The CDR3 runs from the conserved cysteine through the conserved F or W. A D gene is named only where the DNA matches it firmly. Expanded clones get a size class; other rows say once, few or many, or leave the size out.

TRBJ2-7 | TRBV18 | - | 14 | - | TGTGCCAGCTCCCGGACATGGGGCTCCTACGAGCAGTACTTC | CASSRTWGSYEQYF
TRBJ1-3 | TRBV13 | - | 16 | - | TGTGCCAGCAGCTTAGGGGCCTGGGGGAAGGGAAACACCATATATTTT | CASSLGAWGKGNTIYF
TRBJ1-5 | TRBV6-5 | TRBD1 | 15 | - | TGTGCCAGCAGTTACCCGGACAGGGGGCAAGGGCCCCAGCATTTT | CASSYPDRGQGPQHF
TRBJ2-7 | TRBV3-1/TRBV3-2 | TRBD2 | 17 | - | TGTGCCAGCAGCCAGGAGGAGGGGACTAGCGGGACTTACGAGCAGTACTTC | CASSQEEGTSGTYEQYF
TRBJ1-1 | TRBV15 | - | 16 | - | TGTGCCACCAGCAGACCCCCAGTAGGGATCGAAACTGAAGCTTTCTTT | CATSRPPVGIETEAFF
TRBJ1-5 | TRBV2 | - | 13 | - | TGTGCCTGCCGGCGGGATAGCAATCAGCCCCAGCATTTT | CACRRDSNQPQHF
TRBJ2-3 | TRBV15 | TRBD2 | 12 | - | TGTGCCACCAGCAGAGATGGCCGGGAGGAGTATTTT | CATSRDGREEYF
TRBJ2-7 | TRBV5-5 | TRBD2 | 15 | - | TGTGCCAGCAGCTTCTTTGAACTAGCGTCCTACGAGCAGTACTTC | CASSFFELASYEQYF
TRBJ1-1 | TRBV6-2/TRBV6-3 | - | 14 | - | TGTGCCAGCAGCCGGGACGAGATGAACACTGAAGCTTTCTTT | CASSRDEMNTEAFF
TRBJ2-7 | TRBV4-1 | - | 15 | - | TGCGCCAGCAGCCAAGATGGGCAGGGGCGCTACGAGCAGTACTTC | CASSQDGQGRYEQYF
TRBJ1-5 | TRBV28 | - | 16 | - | TGTGCCAGCACCTCTTGGCATGGGGGGGCCAATCAGCCCCAGCATTTT | CASTSWHGGANQPQHF
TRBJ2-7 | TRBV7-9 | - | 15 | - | TGTGCCAGCCATCCGCCTCGGGCAACGGGTTACGAGCAGTACTTC | CASHPPRATGYEQYF
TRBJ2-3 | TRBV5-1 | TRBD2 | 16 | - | TGCGCCAGCAGCGGAAGCGGGAGGGCCTCCCCAGATACGCAGTATTTT | CASSGSGRASPDTQYF
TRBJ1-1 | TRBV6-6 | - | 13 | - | TGTGCCAGCAGTTACAGAACTAACACTGAAGCTTTCTTT | CASSYRTNTEAFF
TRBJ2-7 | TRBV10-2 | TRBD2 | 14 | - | TGCGCCAGCAACCCGCTAGCGGGGACCTACGAGCAGTACTTC | CASNPLAGTYEQYF
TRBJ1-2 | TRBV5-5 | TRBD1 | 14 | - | TGTGCCAGCAGCTCCCAGCAGGGGACAGGGGGCTACACCTTC | CASSSQQGTGGYTF
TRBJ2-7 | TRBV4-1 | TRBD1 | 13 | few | TGCGCCAGCAGCTACGGGACAGGGGGCGAGCAGTACTTC | CASSYGTGGEQYF
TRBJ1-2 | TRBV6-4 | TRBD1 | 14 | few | TGTGCCAGCAGAGATCAAGCAGGGGGTGCTGGCTACACCTTC | CASRDQAGGAGYTF
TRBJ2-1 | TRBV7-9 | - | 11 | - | TGTGCCAGCTCCTACCTGATGGAGCAGTTCTTC | CASSYLMEQFF
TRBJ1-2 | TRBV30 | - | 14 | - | TGTGCCTGGAGTAGACAGGCCCCTAACTATGGCTACACCTTC | CAWSRQAPNYGYTF
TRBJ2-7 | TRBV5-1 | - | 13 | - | TGCGCCAGCAGCCAGTCGCCCGGAAACGAGCAGTACTTC | CASSQSPGNEQYF
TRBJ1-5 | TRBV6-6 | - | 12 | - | TGTGCCAGCACCGGGTCGGATCAGCCCCAGCATTTT | CASTGSDQPQHF
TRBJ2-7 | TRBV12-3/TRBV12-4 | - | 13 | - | TGTGCCAGCAGTAGGTCGGTCTCCTACGAGCAGTACTTC | CASSRSVSYEQYF
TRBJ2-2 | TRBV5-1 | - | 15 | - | TGCGCCAGCTTTTTCGGGACGCAGGTCACCGGGGAGCTGTTTTTT | CASFFGTQVTGELFF
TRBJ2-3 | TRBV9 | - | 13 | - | TGTGCCAGCAGCTCGGACCCCACAGATACGCAGTATTTT | CASSSDPTDTQYF
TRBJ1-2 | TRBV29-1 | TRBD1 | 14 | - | TGCAGCGTTCGCGAGGACAGGGAAGCCCGTGGCTACACCTTC | CSVREDREARGYTF
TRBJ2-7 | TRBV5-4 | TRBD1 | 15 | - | TGTGCCAGCAGCTTGAACCCAGGGGGCATTTGGGAGCAGTACTTC | CASSLNPGGIWEQYF
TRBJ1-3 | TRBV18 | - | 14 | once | TGTGCCAGCTCACCAAGGAACTCTGGAAACACCATATATTTT | CASSPRNSGNTIYF
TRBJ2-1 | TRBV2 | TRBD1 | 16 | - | TGTGCCAGCAGTGCTTTTACGGGACAGGGCGACAATGAGCAGTTCTTC | CASSAFTGQGDNEQFF
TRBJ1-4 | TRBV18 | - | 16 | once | TGTGCCAGCTCACCTCAATGGGCCACAACTAATGAAAAACTGTTTTTT | CASSPQWATTNEKLFF
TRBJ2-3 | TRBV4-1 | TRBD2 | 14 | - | TGCGCCAGCAGCCTTAGCGGGAGATCGGATACGCAGTATTTT | CASSLSGRSDTQYF
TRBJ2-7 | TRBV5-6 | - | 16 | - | TGTGCCAGCAGCCCGGGTGTATTGGGACTTACCTACGAGCAGTACTTC | CASSPGVLGLTYEQYF
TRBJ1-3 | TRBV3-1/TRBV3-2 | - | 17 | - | TGTGCCAGCAGCCAAGATCCTTGGAGGGCATCTGGAAACACCATATATTTT | CASSQDPWRASGNTIYF
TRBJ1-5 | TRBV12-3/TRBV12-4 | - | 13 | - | TGTGCCAGCACCCGGCACGGCAATCAGCCCCAGCATTTT | CASTRHGNQPQHF
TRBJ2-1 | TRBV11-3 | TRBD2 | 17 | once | TGTGCCAGCAGCTTAGCTACTAGCGGGAGGGCCGGGAATGAGCAGTTCTTC | CASSLATSGRAGNEQFF
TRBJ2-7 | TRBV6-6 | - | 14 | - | TGTGCCAGCAGTCTATCAGGAAGCTCCTACGAGCAGTACTTC | CASSLSGSSYEQYF
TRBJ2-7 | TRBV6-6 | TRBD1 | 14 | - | TGTGCCAGCAGACCGGGACAGGGATTCAACGAGCAGTACTTC | CASRPGQGFNEQYF
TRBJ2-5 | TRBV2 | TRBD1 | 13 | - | TGTGCCAGCAGTTACAGGGGCCAAGAGACCCAGTACTTC | CASSYRGQETQYF
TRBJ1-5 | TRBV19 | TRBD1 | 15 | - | TGTGCCAGTAGCACAGGGGGATATAGCAATCAGCCCCAGCATTTT | CASSTGGYSNQPQHF
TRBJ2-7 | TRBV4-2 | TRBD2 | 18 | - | TGTGCCAGCAGCCAAGTCGCGGGGGCCAGCGGGAGTTCCTACGAGCAGTACTTC | CASSQVAGASGSSYEQYF
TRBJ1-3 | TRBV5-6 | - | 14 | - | TGTGCCAGCAGCTTGGGCACTGGGGGTAACACCATATATTTT | CASSLGTGGNTIYF